The 14 T cell receptor beta chains listed next were all sequenced from one sample in a study of quantifying T cell responses using KT2 cells. Study in general: Reverse transcription used primers in the TCR alpha and beta constant regions.

Each cDNA got a UMI-containing oligo ligated at its 3' end. First-round PCR used roughly 4 cycles and beta primers RC1.1 and RC1.2 covering TRBC1 and TRBC2. TCRdb processed the UMI-ligation and nested PCR reads anew with MiXCR; each CDR3 protein has one entry. The sample lists about 30,000 distinct CDR3 sequences, about 7.3% occurring once. The sequenced material came from PBMCs spiked with cells of the T cell clone KT2. Receptors were obtained from a human donor.

This clonotype was detected ten times or more. The rearrangement uses TRBV6-1 and TRBJ2-1; 11 nucleotides match TRBD2. CDR3 length: 15 amino acids. The germline V gene has CDR1 MNHNS and CDR2 SASEGT. With V trimmed by 2 bases and J by 6 bases, 3 bases remained unmatched. CDR3 region: CASSELAGGRNEQFF. CDR3 nucleotide sequence: TGTGCCAGCAGTGAACTAGCGGGAGGCCGCAATGAGCAGTTCTTC.

This clonotype came up many times. The V call is TRBV20-1, the J call TRBJ1-4, with D possibly TRBD1 on 6 matching bases. Germline CDR1 reads DFQATT; CDR2 reads SNEGSKA (reference sequence). V shed 0 bases and J shed 5 bases, with 13 bases lying between them. The CDR3 sequence is 15 residues long. CDR3 nucleotide sequence: TGCAGTGCTAGAGATTCGGGGGGCATGAATGAAAAACTGTTTTTT. It translates to CSARDSGGMNEKLFF.

This clonotype was picked up many times. The gene calls are TRBV5-1 and TRBJ2-7; unclear D gene. Per germline, CDR1 SGHRS and CDR2 YFSETQ. The CDR3 loop spans 12 amino acids. Trimming left V 4 bases short and J 2 bases short, with 7 bases between. The CDR3 DNA reads as TGCGCCAGCAGCAGAACAGCCTACGAGCAGTACTTC. Its translation is CASSRTAYEQYF.

This clonotype came up many times. The rearrangement uses TRBV18 and TRBJ1-1, with TRBD1 as a possible D gene (6 bases). With 3 bases removed from V and 6 bases from J, the gap between germline ends came to 20 bases. CDR1 and CDR2 from the germline V gene are KGHSH and LQKENI. CDR3 length: 16 amino acids. The CDR3: CASSPLRGWEPAEAFF. CDR3 coding DNA: TGTGCCAGCTCACCCCTAAGGGGGTGGGAACCCGCTGAAGCTTTCTTT.

At least ten counts were recorded for this clonotype. The V gene is TRBV6-5, the J gene TRBJ1-2; unclear D gene. The CDR3 sequence is 12 residues long. The germline V gene encodes CDR1 MNHEY and CDR2 SVGAGI. V lost 4 bases and J lost 8, with 11 bases in between. The CDR3 loop is CASSSWPWGYTF. CDR3 nucleotide sequence: TGTGCCAGCAGTTCTTGGCCGTGGGGCTACACCTTC.

This chain uses TRBV2 with TRBJ2-1, with 9 bases matching TRBD1. Per germline, CDR1 SNHLY and CDR2 FYNNEI. V was clipped by 7 bases and J by 5 bases; unmatched bases: 6. This CDR3 has 14 amino acids. The CDR3 region has the DNA TGTGCCAGCACGAGGACAGGGGACCACAATGAGCAGTTCTTC. It specifies CASTRTGDHNEQFF.

Ten or more counts support this clonotype. The chain links TRBV6-4 to TRBJ1-6; D not certain. V gave up 2 bases and J gave up 5 bases, with 4 bases separating them. CDR3 length: 13 amino acids. Looked up from germline, CDR1 is MRHNA and CDR2 is SNTAGT. The CDR3 is CASSDRDNSPLHF. Here the CDR3 DNA reads TGTGCCAGCAGTGACAGGGATAATTCACCCCTCCACTTT.

At least ten counts were recorded for this clonotype. V gene TRBV10-3 combines with J gene TRBJ2-7, with 8 bases identical to TRBD1. V lost 5 bases and J lost 0; bases outside the gene matches: 3. This CDR3 comprises 14 residues. Looked up from germline, CDR1 is ENHRY and CDR2 is SYGVKD. CDR3 loop: CAISPGQDSYEQYF. As DNA, the CDR3 is TGTGCCATCAGTCCGGGACAGGACTCCTACGAGCAGTACTTC.

By proportion, this clonotype is medium-sized. This rearrangement joins TRBV9 to TRBJ2-7; 7 nucleotides line up with TRBD1. CDR1 SGDLS and CDR2 YYNGEE come from the germline V gene. The CDR3 has 14 amino acids. Germline trimming cut 3 bases from V and 4 bases from J; bases unmatched to any gene: 7. The CDR3 protein is CASSERTGGYEQYF. The CDR3 DNA reads as TGTGCCAGCAGCGAGCGGACAGGCGGGTACGAGCAGTACTTC.

The sample holds many counts of this clonotype. The chain combines TRBV11-2 with TRBJ1-2; D remains ambiguous. This CDR3 contains 13 residues. Trimming removed 6 bases at V and 5 bases at J, with 13 bases between. From germline, CDR1 is SGHAT and CDR2 FQNNGV. DNA for the CDR3: TGTGCCAGCAGTTCCCTAAAGCGGTATGGCTACACCTTC. The encoded protein is CASSSLKRYGYTF.

This clonotype was seen more than once but under ten times. The gene calls are TRBV5-1 and TRBJ2-2; 9 bases align to TRBD1. Germline V lookup: CDR1 SGHRS, CDR2 YFSETQ. The ends lost 4 bases at V and 5 bases at J; junction bases unmatched: 9. This CDR3 has 16 amino acids. The CDR3 here is CASSTGDRATTGELFF. In nucleotides, the CDR3 is TGCGCCAGCAGCACAGGGGACAGGGCAACGACCGGGGAGCTGTTTTTT.

This clonotype was counted many times. J is TRBJ2-5 and V is TRBV7-7, with 9 bases aligning to TRBD2. The CDR3 has 15 amino acids. Trimming removed 5 bases from V and 4 bases from J; junction bases left unmatched: 8. Germline V lookup: CDR1 SSHAT, CDR2 FNYEAQ (reference sequence). Here the CDR3 reads CASSEGGTSLETQYF. CDR3 in DNA: TGTGCCAGCAGCGAGGGGGGGACTAGCCTAGAGACCCAGTACTTC. Drawing the rest from reference TRBV7-7 and TRBJ2-5, the complete variable domain is GAGVSQSPRYKVTKRGQDVTLRCDPISSHATLYWYQQALGQGPEFLTYFNYEAQPDKSGLPSDRFSAERPEGSISTLTIQRTEQRDSAMYRCASSEGGTSLETQYFGPGTRLLVL.

The sample holds many counts of this clonotype. This chain uses TRBV20-1 with TRBJ2-1, with TRBD2 matching over 8 bases. CDR1 is DFQATT and CDR2 is SNEGSKA in the germline V gene (reference sequence). The ends lost 6 bases at V and 1 base at J; junction bases unmatched: 8. The CDR3 contains 15 residues. The CDR3 loop reads CSATGGGTSYNEQFF. The CDR3 nucleotides read TGCAGTGCAACCGGCGGGGGGACTTCCTACAATGAGCAGTTCTTC.

The table lists this clonotype with many counts. The V gene is TRBV27, the J gene TRBJ1-2, with TRBD1 matching 9 bases. Germline V gene sequence: CDR1 MNHEY, CDR2 SMNVEV (reference sequence). The V and J ends lost 7 bases and 2 bases, in that order; junction bases with no gene match: 8. The CDR3 sequence is 15 residues long. CDR3 loop: CASTPGTGLNYGYTF. The CDR3 DNA reads TGTGCCAGCACCCCCGGGACAGGGCTGAACTATGGCTACACCTTC.